A selection of T cell receptor beta chains follows, all from one sample in a study of shared clonotypes between healthy human individuals. This table comes from immunoSEQ multiplex PCR, and its TCRdb copy is limited to in-frame clones, with some not included. The sample contains 150,000 to 200,000 clones, roughly 93% of which appear only once. The sequenced sample was naive CD4+ T cells sorted from blood. The receptors shown here come from a woman in her thirties in good health. Both conserved end residues are part of each CDR3. The D gene is left open where the match is weak. Expanded clones get a size class; other rows say once, few or many, or leave the size out.

D gene | J gene | V gene | clone size | CDR3 DNA | CDR3 protein
TRBD1 | TRBJ1-4 | TRBV23-1 | . | TGCGCCAGCAGTCAGGATGCCCCGGGACAGGGGGGCGAAAAACTGTTTTTT | CASSQDAPGQGGEKLFF
. | TRBJ1-6 | TRBV7-2 | once | TGTGCCAGCAGCTTAGGGGGACCGTTAAATTCACCCCTCCACTTT | CASSLGGPLNSPLHF
TRBD2 | TRBJ2-7 | TRBV27 | . | TGTGCCAGCAGTCCACTAGCGGGAGACTTTCTCTACGAGCAGTACTTC | CASSPLAGDFLYEQYF
. | TRBJ2-7 | TRBV5-1 | . | TGCGCCAGCAGCTTGGAGGTGGGTACGGAGGGCGAGCAGTACTTC | CASSLEVGTEGEQYF
TRBD1 | TRBJ1-1 | TRBV7-2 | . | TGTGCCAGCAGCTGGGACAGGAACACTGAAGCTTTCTTT | CASSWDRNTEAFF
. | TRBJ2-2 | TRBV2 | . | TGTGCCAGCAGTGATCGTTCGGCAAACTGGGAGCTGTTTTTT | CASSDRSANWELFF
TRBD1 | TRBJ2-7 | TRBV28 | . | TGTGCCAGCACCCACTGGGGGGGACAGGGAATGAGTGAGCAGTACTTC | CASTHWGGQGMSEQYF
. | TRBJ2-7 | TRBV6-5 | . | TGTGCCAGCAGTTATCCGGGTACCTACGAGCAGTACTTC | CASSYPGTYEQYF
. | TRBJ1-6 | TRBV13 | . | TGTGCCAGCAGCTTACAAGAGACCCCTTCACCCCTCCACTTT | CASSLQETPSPLHF
. | TRBJ2-5 | TRBV7-2 | . | TGTGCCAGCCGCCGGGGGCTAGCGGTTAGGGGGGAGACCCAGTACTTC | CASRRGLAVRGETQYF
. | TRBJ1-1 | TRBV7-2 | few | TGTGCCAGCAGCTTAGACCCAGGCGTCGCTGAAGCTTTCTTT | CASSLDPGVAEAFF
. | TRBJ1-6 | TRBV27 | . | TGTGCCAGCAGTTTATGGGCAGAGGTCTCACCCCTCCACTTT | CASSLWAEVSPLHF
. | TRBJ2-5 | TRBV14 | . | TGTGCCAGCAGCCAAGAAGTCTGGGGACGTAGTGAGACCCAGTACTTC | CASSQEVWGRSETQYF
. | TRBJ2-7 | TRBV28 | . | TGTGCCAGCAGTTCACTAACTTACGAGCAGTACTTC | CASSSLTYEQYF
TRBD2 | TRBJ2-7 | TRBV7-2 | . | TGTGCCAGCAGCTTAGCGCGGGATAGCGGGAGCTACGAGCAGTACTTC | CASSLARDSGSYEQYF
TRBD1 | TRBJ1-2 | TRBV5-1 | . | TGCGCCAGCAGATTACAGGGGACCCTCTATGGCTACACCTTC | CASRLQGTLYGYTF
. | TRBJ2-5 | TRBV18 | . | TGTGCCAGCTCACGGGTGTGGTTGCAGGAAGAGACCCAGTACTTC | CASSRVWLQEETQYF
. | TRBJ2-7 | TRBV5-6 | once | TGTGCCAGCAGCTTGGGCGGGGCCCCCCACTACGAGCAGTACTTC | CASSLGGAPHYEQYF
TRBD1 | TRBJ2-2 | TRBV5-6 | . | TGTGCCAGCAGCCGGAAAGACAGGGACGCCGGGGAGCTGTTTTTT | CASSRKDRDAGELFF
TRBD2 | TRBJ2-3 | TRBV7-2 | . | TGTGCCAGCAGCCGAGGACAGCGGGAGAATACGCAGTATTTT | CASSRGQRENTQYF
TRBD1 | TRBJ2-5 | TRBV19 | . | TGTGCCAGTAGTGTACAGGGGGCGGGAGAGACCCAGTACTTC | CASSVQGAGETQYF
. | TRBJ1-5 | TRBV7-8 | . | TGTGCCAGCAGACTGGACAGACCAGGCACTAATCAGCCCCAGCATTTT | CASRLDRPGTNQPQHF
. | TRBJ1-6 | TRBV28 | . | TGTGCCAGCAGTCCCCGGGGGGCAGGATGGGGTTCACCCCTCCACTTT | CASSPRGAGWGSPLHF
TRBD2 | TRBJ2-1 | TRBV5-1 | . | TGCGCCAGCAGCTTGGTCCTAGCGGGAGGGCAAAATGAGCAGTTCTTC | CASSLVLAGGQNEQFF
. | TRBJ2-7 | TRBV2 | few | TGTGCCAGCAGTGTAAGGACCGCAACCTACGAGCAGTACTTC | CASSVRTATYEQYF
TRBD2 | TRBJ2-6 | TRBV27 | . | TGTGCCAGCAGTTTACTCCCCAGCGGGAGATCTCCTGGGGCCAACGTCCTGACTTTC | CASSLLPSGRSPGANVLTF
. | TRBJ2-7 | TRBV11-2 | . | TGTGCCAGCAGTGACCCCTCCGGGGAGGCCTACGAGCAGTACTTC | CASSDPSGEAYEQYF
. | TRBJ2-7 | TRBV27 | . | TGTGCCAGCAGTAGCCGAAAGGGGACCTCCTACGAGCAGTACTTC | CASSSRKGTSYEQYF
TRBD2 | TRBJ2-3 | TRBV4-1 | . | TGCGCCAGCAGCCATCCGAAGGGGGGGACAGCGGGAGGGCTAATGGATACGCAGTATTTT | CASSHPKGGTAGGLMDTQYF
TRBD2 | TRBJ2-3 | TRBV6-6 | . | TGTGCCAGCAGTTATAAGGTAGCGGGCCAAACAGATACGCAGTATTTT | CASSYKVAGQTDTQYF
. | TRBJ2-1 | TRBV10-3 | once | TGTGCCATCAACAAAGCCCCAAACAATGAGCAGTTCTTC | CAINKAPNNEQFF
. | TRBJ1-1 | TRBV5-1 | . | TGCGCCAGCAGCCTGGCCGGGAACACTGAAGCTTTCTTT | CASSLAGNTEAFF
. | TRBJ2-1 | TRBV4-1 | . | TGCGCCAGCAGCCGAATATACAATGAGCAGTTCTTC | CASSRIYNEQFF
. | TRBJ2-1 | TRBV5-1 | . | TGCGCCAGCAGCTTGGGTGGGGGCACTCCCCATGAGCAGTTCTTC | CASSLGGGTPHEQFF
. | TRBJ2-7 | TRBV19 | . | TGTGCCAGTAGTATTTCATTGAAGGAATACGAGCAGTACTTC | CASSISLKEYEQYF
. | TRBJ1-6 | TRBV27 | . | TGTGCCAGCAGTTCCCCGTTCAGGGGTTCACCCCTCCACTTT | CASSSPFRGSPLHF
. | TRBJ1-1 | TRBV27 | . | TGTGCCAGCAGCCGACGGAGGGGGGACGAGGCTTTCTTT | CASSRRRGDEAFF
. | TRBJ2-5 | TRBV11-2 | . | TGTGCCAGCAGATTTATTACCGAGACCCAGTACTTC | CASRFITETQYF
. | TRBJ2-4 | TRBV7-8 | once | TGTGCCAGCAGCTTCCAAAGCTGGACAGATGCCAAAAACATTCAGTACTTC | CASSFQSWTDAKNIQYF
. | TRBJ1-1 | TRBV7-8 | once | TGTGCCAGCAGCTCAGACGCAGGGTATCGGAACACTGAAGCTTTCTTT | CASSSDAGYRNTEAFF
. | TRBJ2-7 | TRBV5-4 | . | TGTGCCAGCAGCTGGGGACCCTTCGATTACGAGCAGTACTTC | CASSWGPFDYEQYF
. | TRBJ2-6 | TRBV7-3 | . | TGTGCCAGCAGCTCAGGGAGCTTTGGGGCCAACGTCCTGACTTTC | CASSSGSFGANVLTF
. | TRBJ1-2 | TRBV30 | . | TGTGCCTTAAATCTCGGGACGGTAGATGGCTACACCTTC | CALNLGTVDGYTF